These 27 T cell receptor beta chains were sequenced from one sample in a study of blood T cell repertoires in COVID-19. Profiled with immunoSEQ multiplex PCR; TCRdb holds only in-frame clones, not every one. The repertoire holds under 200,000 clones, over 80% seen once, with more than 7% in the top ten. Specimen: peripheral blood. The receptor source for this set is a woman older than 75 with active or convalescent COVID-19.

J is TRBJ1-1 and V is TRBV11-3; D unresolved. V was cut by 2 bases and J by 1 base, with 5 bases left in between. Germline values: CDR1 SGHNT, CDR2 YENEEA. The CDR3 length is 13 residues. The CDR3 DNA is TGTGCCAGCAGCTTAACGCGGAACACTGAAGCTTTCTTT. Translation: CASSLTRNTEAFF.

The chain is built from TRBV24-1 and TRBJ1-6; TRBD1 is a possible D gene (5 bases). The CDR3 totals 16 residues. Trimming shortened V by 1 base and J by 12 bases, and 18 bases separated the two germline ends. The germline V gene has CDR1 KGHDR and CDR2 SFDVKD. CDR3 nucleotide sequence: TGTGCCACCAGTGATTTAAGGGCAGGGCAAAGGCAACCCCTCCACTTT. Translated, it gives CATSDLRAGQRQPLHF.

This chain links TRBV7-2 with TRBJ1-1, with D maybe TRBD1 (5 bases). Germline V gene sequence: CDR1 SGHTA, CDR2 FQGNSA. This CDR3 spans 13 amino acids. V was trimmed by 5 bases and J by 6 bases, leaving 13 bases between them. The CDR3, as DNA: TGTGCCAGCAGCGCCAGAAGGGGTTCTGAAGCTTTCTTT. This codes for CASSARRGSEAFF.

The table lists this clone with a few counts. The chain joins TRBV10-3 to TRBJ1-1; weak D call: TRBD1 (6 bases). Per the germline V gene, CDR1 is ENHRY and CDR2 is SYGVKD. This CDR3 has 14 amino acids. V gave up 3 bases and J gave up 1 base, with 9 bases separating them. The CDR3 is CAISETGRNTEAFF. The DNA for the CDR3 is TGTGCCATCAGTGAAACAGGGAGGAACACTGAAGCTTTCTTT.

The table lists this clone with a few counts. J is TRBJ1-2 and V is TRBV5-6, with D perhaps TRBD1 (5 bases). The V gene lost 0 bases and the J gene lost 4 bases, with 13 bases spanning the gap. The germline V gene has CDR1 SGHDT and CDR2 YYEEEE. The CDR3 is 15 amino acids. The CDR3 nucleotides read TGTGCCAGCAGCTTGGGACAGCCCGACCGCTATGGCTACACCTTC. It encodes CASSLGQPDRYGYTF.

This rearrangement joins TRBV7-3 to TRBJ2-3, with 16 bases lining up with TRBD2. Per germline, CDR1 SGHTA and CDR2 FQGTGA. Trimming took 4 bases from V and 7 from J; bases not matched to a gene: 8. This CDR3 contains 17 residues. The CDR3 sequence: CASSSGGTSGGANTQYF. The CDR3 DNA sequence: TGTGCCAGCAGCTCGGGCGGGACTAGCGGGGGGGCAAATACGCAGTATTTT.

The genes are TRBV24-1 and TRBJ2-3, with a weak D call TRBD1 (6 bases). Trimming took off 3 bases at V and 6 bases at J, with 18 bases between the two ends. Germline CDR1 and CDR2: KGHDR and SFDVKD. This CDR3 region has 16 residues. CDR3 DNA: TGTGCCACCAGTGATCCTCTAGGGGGACCCCCCGATACGCAGTATTTT. It encodes CATSDPLGGPPDTQYF.

The genes are TRBV29-1 and TRBJ2-2; 9 bases are a match to TRBD1. J gave up 4 bases and V 5 bases, and 8 bases lay outside the gene matches. The CDR3 contains 15 residues. Germline CDR1 SQVTM, CDR2 ANQGSEA. As DNA, the CDR3 is TGCAGCGTTTTACAGGGGGCTAGGACCACCGGGGAGCTGTTTTTT. The encoded protein is CSVLQGARTTGELFF.

The chain combines TRBV4-3 with TRBJ2-3; D perhaps matches TRBD2 (5 bases). V was cut by 0 bases and J by 2 bases, with 15 bases left in between. The CDR3 consists of 17 residues. CDR1 is LGHNA and CDR2 is YSLEER in the germline V gene. The CDR3 loop is CASSQERSRGITDTQYF. The CDR3 DNA reads as TGCGCCAGCAGCCAAGAACGGTCTAGAGGGATCACAGATACGCAGTATTTT.

V and J are TRBV10-3 and TRBJ1-2; D perhaps matches TRBD1 (5 bases). Germline CDR1 ENHRY, CDR2 SYGVKD. Between the trimmed V and J ends, which lost 3 bases and 2 bases, there was a span of 10 bases. This CDR3 spans 14 amino acids. The CDR3: CAISDLAGNYGYTF. The CDR3 nucleotides are TGTGCCATCAGTGATCTCGCAGGGAACTATGGCTACACCTTC.

The chain carries TRBV6-5 and TRBJ1-5; possible D gene TRBD1, 5 bases. The CDR3 covers 14 residues. CDR1 and CDR2 from the germline V gene are MNHEY and SVGAGI. Trimming stripped 2 bases from V and 2 bases from J, with 7 bases between. The CDR3 coding sequence is TGTGCCAGCAGTTACGGGGCGGGCAATCAGCCCCAGCATTTT. Translated, it gives CASSYGAGNQPQHF.

This clone was seen only once. This chain connects TRBV7-2 to TRBJ2-5; a weak D match, TRBD1 (5 bases). Trimming removed 5 bases at V and 2 bases at J, with 15 bases between. CDR1 and CDR2 from the germline V gene are SGHTA and FQGNSA. This CDR3 is built from 15 residues. The DNA of the CDR3 is TGTGCCAGCAGCGTACAGGCGGCTGGGCAAGAGACCCAGTACTTC. Its translation: CASSVQAAGQETQYF.

Here the CDR3 DNA reads TGTGCCATCAGATCCGGGACAGGGTCGGCCACTGAAGCTTTCTTT. This translates into CAIRSGTGSATEAFF. The rearrangement uses TRBV10-3 and TRBJ1-1, with 9 bases lining up with TRBD1. V shed 6 bases and J 4 bases; nucleotides not matched to a gene: 9. The CDR3 sequence is 15 residues long. CDR1 is ENHRY and CDR2 is SYGVKD in the germline V gene.

This chain joins TRBV12-3 or TRBV12-4 and TRBJ2-3; 8 positions match TRBD1. There are 13 residues in the CDR3. V lost 6 bases to trimming and J lost 1 base; unmatched junction nucleotides: 0. CDR3 residues: CASRGQGTDTQYF. The CDR3 nucleotides read TGTGCCAGCAGGGGACAGGGCACAGATACGCAGTATTTT.

This chain links TRBV7-6 with TRBJ1-6; D is undetermined. Trimming shortened V by 5 bases and J by 16 bases, and 15 bases separated the two germline ends. The CDR3 contains 12 residues. Germline CDR1 reads SGHVS; CDR2 reads FNYEAQ. CDR3 residues: CASSPPGVPLHF. CDR3 DNA: TGTGCCAGCAGCCCCCCCGGGGTCCCTCTCCACTTT. The entire variable domain, with the rest obtained from reference TRBV7-6 and TRBJ1-6, is as follows: GAGVSQSPRYKVTKRGQDVALRCDPISGHVSLYWYRQALGQGPEFLTYFNYEAQQDKSGLPNDRFSAERPEGSISTLTIQRTEQRDSAMYRCASSPPGVPLHFGNGTRLTVT.

The V and J genes are TRBV18 and TRBJ1-3; 12 nucleotides agree with TRBD1. Germline CDR1 KGHSH, CDR2 LQKENI. Trimming removed 0 bases from V and 3 bases from J; junction bases left unmatched: 6. CDR3 size: 18 residues. CDR3 nucleotides: TGTGCCAGCTCACCACCTGGGACAGGGGGCGCGGTTGGAAACACCATATATTTT. Protein sequence: CASSPPGTGGAVGNTIYF.

V usage is TRBV12-3 or TRBV12-4 and J usage is TRBJ1-5; perhaps TRBD1 as D (5 bases). There are 13 residues in the CDR3. Between the trimmed V and J ends, which lost 5 bases and 6 bases, there was a span of 11 bases. The CDR3 protein is CASSAQGFQPQHF. The DNA of the CDR3 is TGTGCCAGCAGTGCCCAGGGATTTCAGCCCCAGCATTTT.

This CDR3 reads CASSLQGQGRGKLFF. In DNA form, the CDR3 reads TGTGCCAGCAGCTTACAGGGACAGGGAAGAGGAAAACTGTTTTTT. V is TRBV7-9 and J is TRBJ1-4; TRBD1 matches at 9 bases. The V and J ends lost 2 bases and 10 bases, in that order; junction bases with no gene match: 8. The CDR3 spans 15 residues. Germline CDR1 is SEHNR and CDR2 is FQNEAQ (reference sequence).

This clone occurred once. This chain uses TRBV5-4 with TRBJ2-7; D is uncertain. Germline CDR1 is SGHNT and CDR2 is YYREEE (reference sequence). The CDR3 extends over 13 amino acids. Trimming took off 4 bases at V and 4 bases at J, with 12 bases between the two ends. The CDR3 protein is CASSDGYSYEQYF. The CDR3 region has the DNA TGTGCCAGCAGCGACGGGTACTCTTACGAGCAGTACTTC.

In its sample, this clone was seen once. This chain uses TRBV5-6 with TRBJ1-2; D call uncertain. CDR3 length: 15 amino acids. Germline V gene lookup returns CDR1 SGHDT and CDR2 YYEEEE. Trimming cost V 0 bases and J 2 bases, with 11 bases left between them. The CDR3 is CASSLAVAGNYGYTF. CDR3 sequence (DNA): TGTGCCAGCAGCTTGGCCGTGGCAGGCAACTATGGCTACACCTTC. The full variable domain, completed using reference TRBV5-6 and TRBJ1-2, is DAGVTQSPTHLIKTRGQQVTLRCSPKSGHDTVSWYQQALGQGPQFIFQYYEEEERQRGNFPDRFSGHQFPNYSSELNVNALLLGDSALYLCASSLAVAGNYGYTFGSGTRLTVV.

The J gene is TRBJ2-7, the V gene TRBV6-1; D gene unclear. With 3 bases removed from V and 0 bases from J, the gap between germline ends came to 9 bases. Germline CDR1 is MNHNS and CDR2 is SASEGT. CDR3 length: 14 residues. CDR3 amino acids: CASSDSFPSYEQYF. As DNA, the CDR3 is TGTGCCAGCAGTGACAGTTTCCCCTCCTACGAGCAGTACTTC.

On this clone itself: The same CDR3 also results from other DNA sequences found in this sample. The chain couples TRBV6-5 to TRBJ1-6, with 9 positions matching TRBD1. The germline V gene encodes CDR1 MNHEY and CDR2 SVGAGI. The CDR3 sequence is 14 residues long. Trimming removed 5 bases from V and 5 bases from J; junction bases left unmatched: 1. In DNA form, the CDR3 reads TGTGCCAGCAGTCGGACAGGGGATAATTCACCCCTCCACTTT. This sequence encodes CASSRTGDNSPLHF.

This clone came up a few times. This CDR3 is also generated by other DNA sequences in the sample. The chain links TRBV27 to TRBJ1-1; 7 bases are a match to TRBD1. This CDR3 spans 15 amino acids. Germline V gene lookup returns CDR1 MNHEY and CDR2 SMNVEV (reference sequence). V lost 6 bases and J lost 1; bases outside the gene matches: 8. CDR3 loop: CASRPRQGPNTEAFF. The CDR3, as DNA: TGTGCCAGCAGACCCCGACAGGGTCCGAACACTGAAGCTTTCTTT.

The rearrangement links TRBV5-5 to TRBJ1-5; possibly TRBD1 for D (5 bases). Germline V CDR1 and CDR2: SGHKS, YYEKEE (reference sequence). CDR3 length: 14 residues. V was shortened by 10 bases and J by 2 bases, with 16 bases between the two germline ends. The CDR3: CASRPGVGNQPQHF. The CDR3 DNA is TGTGCCTCCAGGCCGGGGGTCGGCAATCAGCCCCAGCATTTT.

As DNA, the CDR3 is TGTGCCAGCAGCCTATCGGGGGGGGCGGCGGGAAACACCATATATTTT. It yields the protein CASSLSGGAAGNTIYF. The rearrangement uses TRBV3-1 (or the pseudogene TRBV3-2) and TRBJ1-3, with TRBD1 as a possible D gene (6 bases). The CDR3 has 16 residues. Trimming removed 4 bases from V and 4 bases from J, with 17 bases in between. Germline V gene lookup returns CDR1 LGHDT and CDR2 YNNKEL (reference sequence).

The chain joins TRBV11-2 to TRBJ2-7, with 10 bases aligning to TRBD2. With 5 bases clipped from V and 5 bases from J, the junction kept 6 bases outside the gene matches. There are 14 residues in the CDR3. Germline lookup yields CDR1 SGHAT and CDR2 FQNNGV. CDR3 in DNA: TGTGCCAGCAGCCCGGGGACTAGCGCAAACGAGCAGTACTTC. Residues: CASSPGTSANEQYF.

The chain carries TRBV7-2 and TRBJ1-4; D may be TRBD1 (6 bases). Germline-derived CDR1 and CDR2 are SGHTA and FQGNSA. The CDR3 totals 14 residues. Trimming took 4 bases from V and 5 from J, leaving 11 bases between them. CDR3 sequence: CASSSGTLNEKLFF. CDR3 bases: TGTGCCAGCAGCTCCGGGACACTGAATGAAAAACTGTTTTTT.